Given below is one T cell receptor beta chain in context. This clone appeared a few times. The target of this receptor is not known. No much larger clone exists at a distance of one base, and base qualities are not known. Whole blood was collected in K2EDTA tubes by collaborating institutions according to the institutions' own protocols. For TCRbeta analysis, collaborators shipped samples as frozen whole blood, isolated PBMCs, or DNA extracted from either of those sample types. V lost 5 bases and J lost 1 base; the stretch between them is 17 bases long. The CDR3 holds 16 amino acids from the cysteine to the phenylalanine. The DNA shown is the 48-base CDR3, in frame from base 1. Reading the germline V gene (reference sequence) gives CDR1 LNHDA and CDR2 SQIVND. This sample was included in a study of blood T cell repertoires in COVID-19 (dated by TCRdb to 2018 to 2021). The study in broad terms: Samples covering the acute and convalescent phases of COVID-19 were provided by collaborators in the United States, Italy and Spain. The material from the prospective study consisted of cDNA or gDNA derived from T cells, B-cell-depleted T cells, or PBMCs. The dataset comprised deeply sampled blood TCRbeta repertoires from subjects exposed to, actively infected with, or recovered from COVID-19. A freely available public database, intended as a resource for researchers studying the immune response to SARS-CoV-2, is where the repertoires were released. Samples were obtained from the ongoing ImmuneRACE study (first 160 participants) and from 950 to 1,500 subjects provided by 6 global collaborators. Sample metadata almost always included a de-identified subject ID, COVID-19 status, age in years and sex. Where HLA class I and class II types were available, the types were taken from metadata supplied by the sample provider, not from assay-based typing.

The paper's findings and limits, for the study overall: The quantity of clinical and demographic metadata differed by source and by participant and was supplied without curation.

TCRbeta CDR3 regions were amplified from genomic DNA using the immunoSEQ Assay, a bias-controlled multiplex PCR. Concerning the study's data processing: The number of nucleated cells in each sample was estimated from the amplification of reference gene primers within the assay. Sequence reads were collapsed and filtered to measure the absolute abundance of every unique TCRbeta CDR3 rearrangement. For each sample, productive Simpson clonality was calculated as the square root of Simpson's diversity index across productive rearrangements. What TCRdb holds here is the immuneACCESS table cut down to in-frame rearrangements. Part of the clones is not present; checked against another copy, under half of the missing clones reflect an unresolved V gene, and the others are unexplained. V and J calls and clone size follow that table, whereas D and trimming were derived from the DNA. The sample table lists 90,000 to 120,000 clones, 60% to 85% of them with a count of one. Jointly, the top ten make up over 4% of the sample.

The receptor's source is a man aged 70-80 years with acute or convalescent COVID-19. The specimen sequenced was peripheral blood. This chain joins TRBV19 to TRBJ1-1; confidence is insufficient to name the D gene. In nucleotides, the sequence is TGTGCCAGTAGTCCCCGGCGGGCCCCGGGGAACACTGAAGCTTTCTTT. Translated, this is CASSPRRAPGNTEAFF.